Shown below are 4 T cell receptor beta chains from a single sample sequenced in a study of blood T cells in healthy people across ages. Alongside a J-beta primer mix, a sample-barcoded 5' primer served in a second PCR lasting about 7 to 11 cycles. TCRdb reprocessed the 5' RACE reads with MiXCR, giving one entry per CDR3 protein. This table has about 730,000 distinct CDR3 sequences, around 40% appearing once. The sample taken for sequencing was blood. The receptors stem from a woman aged 55-70 years in good health.

V and J are TRBV7-8 and TRBJ2-2, with 7 bases matching TRBD1. This CDR3 has 16 residues. Unmatched junction bases numbered 8, after V lost 2 bases and J lost 5 bases. The germline CDR1 and CDR2 sequences are SGHVS and FQNEAQ. This CDR3 reads CASSLRGGAITGELFF. CDR3 DNA: TGTGCCAGCAGCTTACGAGGGGGCGCGATAACCGGGGAGCTGTTTTTT.

The chain uses TRBV18 and TRBJ1-1; D uncertain. CDR3 length: 15 amino acids. Looked up from germline, CDR1 is KGHSH and CDR2 is LQKENI. V dropped 0 bases and J dropped 1 base, with 9 bases sitting between them. The CDR3 loop reads CASSPPTPSNTEAFF. DNA for the CDR3: TGTGCCAGCTCACCACCGACTCCATCGAACACTGAAGCTTTCTTT.

This clonotype was detected a few times. V usage is TRBV3-1 and J usage is TRBJ1-2; D possibly corresponds to TRBD1 (6 bases). V shed 8 bases and J shed 4 bases, with 20 bases lying between them. The CDR3 totals 15 residues. CDR1 is LGHDT and CDR2 is YNNKEL in the germline V gene (reference sequence). This chain's CDR3 is CASSHGTQFTYGYTF. CDR3 nucleotides: TGTGCCAGCTCCCACGGGACACAATTTACCTATGGCTACACCTTC.

The genes are TRBV9 and TRBJ2-4; D remains unclear. V lost 0 bases to trimming and J lost 8 bases, with 9 bases between them. Looked up from germline, CDR1 is SGDLS and CDR2 is YYNGEE. The CDR3 loop spans 13 amino acids. The chain's CDR3 is CASSVAPADIQYF. CDR3 nucleotide sequence: TGTGCCAGCAGCGTAGCTCCTGCGGACATTCAGTACTTC.